One sample yielded the 27 T cell receptor beta chains listed below, sequenced in a study of graft-versus-host responses after intestinal transplantation. TCRdb's table, derived via immunoSEQ multiplex PCR, lists solely in-frame clones and lacks some. The table shows 45,000 to 55,000 clones, with approximately 92% occurring only once. The sample here was PBMCs, taken approximately 740 days after a first intestinal transplant, on the day of a second. The origin of the receptors is a human patient who received an intestinal transplant, so some T cells may come from the graft donor.

This chain's CDR3 is CASTVGSSQETQYF. The CDR3 nucleotides are TGTGCCAGCACGGTGGGGTCATCGCAAGAGACCCAGTACTTC. The chain couples TRBV6-5 to TRBJ2-5; no firm D call. V was shortened by 7 bases and J by 2 bases, with 14 bases between the two germline ends. The CDR3 runs 14 residues. CDR1 MNHEY and CDR2 SVGAGI come from the germline V gene.

The chain is built from TRBV18 and TRBJ2-5; no clear D gene. V was clipped by 1 base and J by 4 bases, with 1 base between them. Germline V gene lookup returns CDR1 KGHSH and CDR2 LQKENI. The length of the CDR3 is 11 residues. The CDR3 sequence is CASSPLETQYF. Written as DNA, the CDR3 is TGTGCCAGCTCACCACTAGAGACCCAGTACTTC.

The genes are TRBV30 and TRBJ2-5; tentatively, D is TRBD1 or TRBD2 (6 bases each). Trimming took 3 bases from V and 9 from J, leaving 11 bases between them. The CDR3 spans 11 residues. Germline V gene data show CDR1 as GTSNPN and CDR2 as SVGIG (reference sequence). CDR3 protein: CAWSQRGAQYF. In DNA, the CDR3 is TGTGCCTGGAGCCAGAGGGGGGCCCAGTACTTC.

V usage is TRBV5-5 and J usage is TRBJ2-7, with 7 bases that match TRBD1. The CDR3 length is 16 residues. CDR1 SGHKS and CDR2 YYEKEE come from the germline V gene (reference sequence). V dropped 4 bases and J dropped 3; count of bases not matched to a gene: 13. The CDR3: CASSREPNRGGYEQYF. CDR3 in DNA: TGTGCCAGCAGCCGCGAACCTAACAGGGGCGGCTACGAGCAGTACTTC.

This chain connects TRBV5-1 to TRBJ2-7; TRBD1 might be the D (5 bases). The V and J ends lost 8 bases and 3 bases respectively, with 6 bases between them. The CDR3 has 10 residues. Germline V gene sequence: CDR1 SGHRS, CDR2 YFSETQ. The CDR3 nucleotides read TGCGCCAGGGGGCTCTACGAGCAGTACTTC. Amino acid sequence: CARGLYEQYF.

This chain links TRBV6-4 with TRBJ2-1, with D tentatively TRBD1 (6 bases). The CDR3 is made up of 13 amino acids. Germline CDR1 is MRHNA and CDR2 is SNTAGT. V was shortened by 3 bases and J by 4 bases, with 7 bases between the two germline ends. CDR3 sequence (DNA): TGTGCCAGCAGTGAACAGGGTTACAATGAGCAGTTCTTC. It encodes CASSEQGYNEQFF.

The chain carries TRBV27 and TRBJ2-1, with a tentative D call TRBD2 (6 bases). This CDR3 has 17 amino acids. In germline, CDR1 is MNHEY, CDR2 SMNVEV (reference sequence). V was trimmed by 2 bases and J by 2 bases, leaving 16 bases between them. Here the CDR3 DNA reads TGTGCCAGCAGTTTAGGAGGGGCCAGGGTTGCCTACAATGAGCAGTTCTTC. It translates to CASSLGGARVAYNEQFF.

This chain uses TRBV5-1 with TRBJ2-3, with D perhaps matching TRBD1 (6 bases). The germline V gene has CDR1 SGHRS and CDR2 YFSETQ. This CDR3 has 13 amino acids. Trimming took 7 bases from V and 1 from J, leaving 10 bases between them. As DNA, the CDR3 is TGCGCCAGCCAGGGGATAGGCACAGATACGCAGTATTTT. Protein product: CASQGIGTDTQYF.

The chain carries TRBV6-5 and TRBJ2-3; 9 positions agree with TRBD2. The CDR3 totals 16 residues. Germline-derived CDR1 and CDR2 are MNHEY and SVGAGI. V lost 0 bases to trimming and J lost 4 bases; unmatched junction nucleotides: 5. DNA of the CDR3: TGTGCCAGCAGTTACTCCTTGACTAGCGGACCAGATACGCAGTATTTT. Translated, it gives CASSYSLTSGPDTQYF.

This chain joins TRBV7-6 and TRBJ2-7; D gene unclear. V lost 1 base, J lost 1 base, and 5 bases lay in between. The CDR3 totals 13 residues. Germline V gene sequence: CDR1 SGHVS, CDR2 FNYEAQ. Here the CDR3 DNA reads TGTGCCAGCAGCTTAGAACGGTCCTACGAGCAGTACTTC. Its protein product is CASSLERSYEQYF. The full variable domain, completed using reference TRBV7-6 and TRBJ2-7, is GAGVSQSPRYKVTKRGQDVALRCDPISGHVSLYWYRQALGQGPEFLTYFNYEAQQDKSGLPNDRFSAERPEGSISTLTIQRTEQRDSAMYRCASSLERSYEQYFGPGTRLTVT.

V usage is TRBV2 and J usage is TRBJ1-2; D remains unclear. The CDR3 runs 12 residues. Germline V CDR1 and CDR2: SNHLY, FYNNEI. With 8 bases removed from V and 3 bases from J, the gap between germline ends came to 10 bases. The CDR3 region is CASVSGYYGYTF. DNA of the CDR3: TGTGCCAGCGTATCGGGCTACTATGGCTACACCTTC.

The chain combines TRBV19 with TRBJ1-1; D is undetermined. This CDR3 has 14 residues. V dropped 3 bases and J dropped 1 base, with 9 bases sitting between them. Germline CDR1 is LNHDA and CDR2 is SQIVND (reference sequence). The CDR3, as DNA: TGTGCCAGTAGTATGTCCAGGACGAACACTGAAGCTTTCTTT. Residues: CASSMSRTNTEAFF.

This rearrangement joins TRBV6-5 to TRBJ2-7; 7 bases line up with TRBD1. Germline V gene data show CDR1 as MNHEY and CDR2 as SVGAGI. CDR3 length equals 13 residues. V gave up 7 bases and J gave up 3 bases; unmatched junction bases: 6. The CDR3: CASTPTGSYEQYF. The CDR3 nucleotides read TGTGCCAGCACTCCGACAGGGAGCTACGAGCAGTACTTC.

The gene calls are TRBV5-8 and TRBJ2-2, with 10 bases aligning to TRBD1. In germline, CDR1 is SGHTS, CDR2 YDEGEE. V shed 10 bases and J 2 bases; nucleotides not matched to a gene: 2. The CDR3 spans 13 residues. The CDR3 region is CAGTGVNTGELFF. CDR3 bases: TGTGCCGGGACAGGGGTCAACACCGGGGAGCTGTTTTTT.

The chain carries TRBV29-1 and TRBJ2-7, with no clear D. The germline V and J ends were trimmed by 4 bases and 4 bases, with 8 bases remaining between them. The CDR3 length is 11 residues. CDR1 and CDR2 from the germline V gene are SQVTM and ANQGSEA. The CDR3 coding sequence is TGCAGCGTTGGGACGGCATACGAGCAGTACTTC. This translates into CSVGTAYEQYF.

The chain combines TRBV6-5 with TRBJ1-5; tentative D call: TRBD1 (6 bases). The V end lost 4 bases, the J end lost 10 bases, and 8 bases lay between the germline ends. The CDR3 sequence is 11 residues long. The germline CDR1 and CDR2 sequences are MNHEY and SVGAGI. CDR3 amino acids: CASSSGGPQHF. CDR3 coding DNA: TGTGCCAGCAGTTCCGGGGGCCCCCAGCATTTT.

A note on this clone: Its ends do not fully match the called genes, so a read error is possible. Other DNA sequences in the sample encode the same CDR3. The genes are TRBV28 and TRBJ1-4, with 10 bases that match TRBD1. The germline V gene has CDR1 MDHEN and CDR2 SYDVKM. This CDR3 has 14 amino acids. For the CDR3, the DNA is TGTGCCAGCATGGGACAGGGGCGGGTAGAAAAACTGTTCTTT. As protein: CASMGQGRVEKLFF.

The J gene is TRBJ1-5, the V gene TRBV12-5; 8 bases are a match to TRBD1. The ends lost 1 base at V and 15 bases at J; junction bases unmatched: 5. Germline assignment: CDR1 LGHNT and CDR2 FRNRAP. The CDR3 has 12 residues. In DNA, the CDR3 is TGTGCTAGTGGTTTGGAGGGGACAGGTATGCATTTT. Amino acids: CASGLEGTGMHF. The full variable domain, its missing parts supplied by reference TRBV12-5 and TRBJ1-5, is DARVTQTPRHKVTEMGQEVTMRCQPILGHNTVFWYRQTMMQGLELLAYFRNRAPLDDSGMPKDRFSAEMPDATLATLKIQPSEPRDSAVYFCASGLEGTGMHFGDGTRLSIL.

The rearrangement uses TRBV18 and TRBJ2-3; D unclear. With 6 bases removed from V and 4 bases from J, the gap between germline ends came to 8 bases. Germline CDR1 is KGHSH and CDR2 is LQKENI. The CDR3 consists of 12 residues. Here the CDR3 reads CASSLGADTQYF. The CDR3 DNA follows: TGTGCCAGCTCTCTCGGCGCAGATACGCAGTATTTT.

The chain is built from TRBV9 and TRBJ2-7; TRBD2 is a possible D gene (5 bases). CDR1 is SGDLS, CDR2 YYNGEE, per germline. V was shortened by 0 bases and J by 7 bases, with 14 bases between the two germline ends. The CDR3 totals 14 residues. This CDR3 reads CASSVGGPQEEQYF. The CDR3 bases are TGTGCCAGCAGCGTAGGAGGGCCTCAGGAGGAGCAGTACTTC.

V usage is TRBV28 and J usage is TRBJ2-7; D is uncertain. Trimming took 7 bases from V and 6 from J, leaving 10 bases between them. The CDR3 loop spans 11 amino acids. Germline lookup yields CDR1 MDHEN and CDR2 SYDVKM. The CDR3, as DNA: TGTGCCAGCATATCCCACCTCGAGCAGTACTTC. Amino acid sequence: CASISHLEQYF.

The CDR3 loop is CASTDPGGTDTQYF. Written as DNA, the CDR3 is TGTGCCAGCACGGATCCGGGTGGCACAGATACGCAGTATTTT. The chain recombines TRBV7-8 with TRBJ2-3; no firm D call. The CDR3 covers 14 residues. Looked up from germline, CDR1 is SGHVS and CDR2 is FQNEAQ. The germline V and J ends were trimmed by 7 bases and 1 base, with 12 bases remaining between them.

V is TRBV27 and J is TRBJ2-7; D remains unclear. Germline values: CDR1 MNHEY, CDR2 SMNVEV (reference sequence). This CDR3 spans 15 amino acids. V was trimmed by 5 bases and J by 1 base, leaving 15 bases between them. CDR3 sequence: CASSQAVVGSYEQYF. The CDR3 nucleotides are TGTGCCAGCAGTCAGGCCGTGGTGGGGTCCTACGAGCAGTACTTC.

CDR3 nucleotides: TGTGCCAGCAGCCCGCCCCCCCCCTTCTCGCGGTATTCCTACGAGCAGTACTTC. It codes for CASSPPPPFSRYSYEQYF. This rearrangement joins TRBV11-3 to TRBJ2-7; D ambiguous. Germline V lookup: CDR1 SGHNT, CDR2 YENEEA. V was shortened by 5 bases and J by 1 base, with 24 bases between the two germline ends. This CDR3 is built from 18 residues.

CDR3 nucleotide sequence: TGTGCCTGGAGTTCGATTGGAGGGACCTACAATGAGCAGTTCTTC. As protein: CAWSSIGGTYNEQFF. The chain combines TRBV30 with TRBJ2-1, with TRBD2 as a possible D gene (6 bases). The CDR3 runs to 15 residues. The V gene's germline CDR1 is GTSNPN and CDR2 SVGIG (reference sequence). Trimming cost V 2 bases and J 2 bases, with 13 bases left between them.

The V and J genes are TRBV4-1 and TRBJ1-3; weak D call: TRBD1 (5 bases). V dropped 0 bases and J dropped 0 bases, with 12 bases sitting between them. Germline CDR1 reads MGHRA; CDR2 reads YSYEKL. The CDR3 has 17 amino acids. Here the CDR3 reads CASSQDRYRSSGNTIYF. Written as DNA, the CDR3 is TGCGCCAGCAGCCAAGATCGGTACAGGAGCTCTGGAAACACCATATATTTT.

This clone was observed a few times. J is TRBJ1-1 and V is TRBV19; D is perhaps TRBD1 (6 bases). The V end was cut by 7 bases, the J end by 2 bases, with 11 bases between. The CDR3 runs to 13 residues. CDR1 LNHDA and CDR2 SQIVND come from the germline V gene (reference sequence). The CDR3 nucleotides read TGTGCCAGTATGGACAGAGATAACACTGAAGCTTTCTTT. Protein product: CASMDRDNTEAFF. Looking up the rest from reference TRBV19 and TRBJ1-1 gives the full variable domain: DGGITQSPKYLFRKEGQNVTLSCEQNLNHDAMYWYRQDPGQGLRLIYYSQIVNDFQKGDIAEGYSVSREKKESFPLTVTSAQKNPTAFYLCASMDRDNTEAFFGQGTRLTVV.